Given below is one T cell receptor beta chain in context. Its antigen remains undetermined. Base qualities are not recorded, but no much larger clone differs from it by a single base. Receptor libraries were prepared by the immunoSEQ multiplex PCR assay. TCRdb stores this immuneACCESS table with in-frame sequences only. Part of the clones is absent; in the studies checked, under half of the shortfall reflects unresolved V genes, and no reason is known for the rest. The sample records roughly 72,000 clones, nearly 95% of which are singletons. The ten largest clones add up to 0.3% to 0.5% of the sample. From its cysteine to its phenylalanine, the CDR3 spans 16 amino acids. The sequence is cut down to CDR3 DNA, 48 bases in frame from base 1. Based on the germline V gene, the CDR1 and CDR2 sequences are MGHRA and YSYEKL. Germline trimming amounts to 1 base on V and 4 bases on J, with 6 as the count of junction bases outside the gene matches.

This sample stems from a study of technical replicates of blood from a handful of donors (dated by TCRdb to 2015 to 2018). Here the chain combines TRBV4-1 and TRBJ1-3; TRBD1 aligns with 8 central bases. Sequenced input: T cells isolated from PBMCs. The TCR comes from a human donor in good health. The CDR3 reads CASSQGTGLLGNTIYF. The nucleotides are TGCGCCAGCAGCCAAGGGACAGGGTTACTGGGAAACACCATATATTTT.